This TCR beta chain was captured by sequencing in a study of blood T cell repertoires in COVID-19. For the study at large: Researchers got acute and convalescent COVID-19 samples from the United States, Italy and Spain.

V was pared by 4 bases and J by 2 bases, with 14 bases between. The CDR3 runs 15 residues. The germline V gene encodes CDR1 MDHEN and CDR2 SYDVKM. Profiling relied on immunoSEQ multiplex PCR, and the TCRdb table lists in-frame clones only, not all of them. The sample holds some 220,000 clones, more than 80% seen once. This chain connects TRBV28 to TRBJ1-1, with D possibly being TRBD1 (5 bases). The sequenced sample consisted of peripheral blood. This sequence was found in a human donor in a cohort sampled during active COVID-19. In nucleotides, the CDR3 is TGTGCCAGCAGTTATCCCAAGGGGACTAACACTGAAGCTTTCTTT. Protein product: CASSYPKGTNTEAFF.